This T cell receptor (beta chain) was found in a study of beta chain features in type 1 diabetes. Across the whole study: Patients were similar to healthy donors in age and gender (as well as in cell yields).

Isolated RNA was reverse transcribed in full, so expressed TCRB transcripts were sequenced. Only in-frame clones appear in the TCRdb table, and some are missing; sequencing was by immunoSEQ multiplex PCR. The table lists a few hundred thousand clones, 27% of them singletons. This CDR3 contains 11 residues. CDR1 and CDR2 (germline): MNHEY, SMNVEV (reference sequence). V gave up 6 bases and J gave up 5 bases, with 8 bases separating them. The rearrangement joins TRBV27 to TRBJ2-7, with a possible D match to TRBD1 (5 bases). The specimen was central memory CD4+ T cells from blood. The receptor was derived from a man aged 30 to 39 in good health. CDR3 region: CASSLRDEQYF. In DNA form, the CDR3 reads TGTGCCAGCAGCCTCAGGGACGAGCAGTACTTC.